Listed here are 3 T cell receptor beta chains from one sample, sequenced in a study of low-dose radiotherapy and immunotherapy resistance in tumors. TRAV- and TRBV-specific primers were used for first-strand cDNA, which covered alpha and beta chains. With a V-primer adapter and a constant-region primer, TCRs were amplified for about 22 PCR cycles. TCRdb re-called the reads through MiXCR, storing one row per CDR3 protein. Of about 12,000 distinct CDR3 sequences in the sample, 76% were seen once. The receptors originated from a human donor with advanced metastatic prostate, ovarian, gallbladder or colorectal cancer (not recorded which). This table probably holds off-target reads from a library built for another chain.

This clonotype was recorded once. This chain uses TRBV19 with TRBJ2-2; D gene ambiguous. The CDR3 is 14 residues long. CDR1 and CDR2 from the germline V gene are LNHDA and SQIVND (reference sequence). Trimming pared 6 bases from V and 0 bases from J, leaving 8 bases between. The CDR3: CASRQNANTGELFF. The CDR3 DNA reads as TGTGCCAGTAGACAGAATGCGAACACCGGGGAGCTGTTTTTT.

The CDR3 DNA sequence: TGTGCCAGTAGTATGGTCCGCGGGAGTTCAGATACGCAGTATTTT. Its protein product is CASSMVRGSSDTQYF. The gene calls are TRBV19 and TRBJ2-3; 7 nucleotides align to TRBD2. Losses at the gene ends were 3 bases for V and 4 bases for J; bases not matched to a gene: 7. The CDR3 length is 15 residues. Germline V CDR1 and CDR2: LNHDA, SQIVND (reference sequence).

This sequence joins TRBV20-1 and TRBJ2-6; D gene uncertain. This CDR3 has 14 residues. Germline values: CDR1 DFQATT, CDR2 SNEGSKA (reference sequence). The V and J ends lost 6 bases and 4 bases respectively, with 13 bases between them. The CDR3 region is CSAPGVDGANVLTF. DNA for the CDR3: TGCAGTGCCCCCGGCGTTGACGGGGCCAACGTCCTGACTTTC.